In this sample, the clone carrying this TCR beta chain turned up many times. The antigen is unknown. Trimming removed 0 bases at V and 2 bases at J, with 1 base between. The germline gives CDR1 LGHDT, CDR2 YNNKEL (reference sequence). CDR3 size: 12 residues. The TCR beta CDR3 regions underwent amplification using RNA transcripts as the source. Carried out on the TCR CDR3, a first-round RT-PCR used the HTBI primer set. A single record per CDR3 protein comes from TCRdb applying MiXCR to the multiplex PCR reads. The sample holds about 530,000 distinct CDR3 sequences, over 15% seen once. This specimen comes from a study of T cells in Graves' hyperthyroidism and ophthalmopathy. Findings of the study overall: Model-based prediction identified ophthalmopathy a median 6.5 months prior to its onset.

Exclusion of a patient resulted from uncontrolled infection, other autoimmune disease, pregnancy or lactation. Diagnosis relied on clinical symptoms, serum thyroxine and TRAb, thyroid ultrasound and orbital computed tomography. The sample comprised blood. V usage is TRBV3-1 and J usage is TRBJ1-2; D is uncertain. The clonotype comes from a woman aged 18-29 years with Graves' ophthalmopathy. The CDR3 DNA follows: TGTGCCAGCAGCCAAGAGAACTATGGCTACACCTTC. Encoded protein: CASSQENYGYTF.